This T cell receptor beta chain came from a study of cytomegalovirus exposure and HLA in healthy donors. Primers included in the PCR were 60 Vbeta and 13 Jbeta primers. Profiling relied on immunoSEQ multiplex PCR, and the TCRdb table lists in-frame clones only, not all of them. The sample has 150,000 to 250,000 clones, approximately 83% seen once. General study points: Reports indicate that TCR beta sequences accurately predicted the HLA-A and HLA-B alleles of most subjects. As was reported, the classifier diagnosed cytomegalovirus status with high specificity and sensitivity. There were a few CMV-associated chains whose specificity for CMV antigens was confirmed in vitro.

Donors consisted of healthy bone marrow donors. Germline V gives CDR1 PRHDT, CDR2 FYEKMQ (reference sequence). Trimming took 0 bases from V and 4 from J; bases not matched to a gene: 1. The length of the CDR3 is 14 residues. This clone showed up just once. Its target is unknown. This same CDR3 is encoded by further DNA sequences in the sample. J is TRBJ2-7 and V is TRBV13, with 9 positions matching TRBD1. Sequencing was performed on PBMCs. The source is a boy aged 2-9 years in good health and CMV-seronegative. In DNA form, the CDR3 reads TGTGCCAGCAGCTTAGGACAGGGGGCTTACGAGCAGTACTTC. Translation: CASSLGQGAYEQYF.